This record looks at one T cell receptor beta chain sequence and its context. Its antigen is unidentified. This specimen belongs to a study of post-analysis software for immune sequencing data. For the study at large: The cohort encompassed relapsing-remitting, secondary progressive and progressive-relapsing multiple sclerosis disease courses. Study outcomes and limitations: Under the F measure, samples that were prepared in one batch clustered strongly together. Controls showed significantly higher normalized Chao1 diversity than did multiple sclerosis patients. In patients, about five TRBV segments were more frequent than in controls, with TRBV5-6, TRBV5-1 and TRBV20-1 among them.

Carried by the TCR beta cDNA libraries were unique molecular identifiers. MiXCR was run by TCRdb on the PCR reads, yielding one entry per CDR3 protein. The table includes 750,000 to 900,000 distinct CDR3 sequences, more than 45% detected once. The CDR3 length is 14 residues. Germline CDR1 and CDR2: SEHNR and FQNEAQ (reference sequence). Trimming removed 5 bases at V and 2 bases at J, with 13 bases between. This sequence was found in a girl under 18 with multiple sclerosis. Sequencing used blood. The J gene is TRBJ2-7, the V gene TRBV7-9, with a tentative D call TRBD1 (5 bases). CDR3 protein: CASSRDSPPYEQYF. CDR3 coding DNA: TGTGCCAGCAGCCGTGACAGTCCTCCCTACGAGCAGTACTTC.